This T cell receptor (beta chain) derives from a study of long-term antiretroviral therapy in people with HIV. immunoSEQ v3.0 was run at survey level. Profiling relied on immunoSEQ multiplex PCR, and the TCRdb table lists in-frame clones only, not all of them. This table holds about 27,000 clones, approximately 80% found once. V gave up 0 bases and J gave up 0 bases, with 15 bases separating them. The CDR3 length is 17 residues. Germline V gene sequence: CDR1 SGHDN, CDR2 FVKESK. The material sequenced was unsorted PBMCs, taken 3 years after starting antiretroviral therapy. The chain links TRBV14 to TRBJ2-7; possibly TRBD2 for D (5 bases). The TCR comes from a man aged 35-49 years with HIV. The CDR3 DNA reads as TGTGCCAGCAGCCAAGAATTGGGTAGCGCCTTCTCCTACGAGCAGTACTTC. It codes for CASSQELGSAFSYEQYF.